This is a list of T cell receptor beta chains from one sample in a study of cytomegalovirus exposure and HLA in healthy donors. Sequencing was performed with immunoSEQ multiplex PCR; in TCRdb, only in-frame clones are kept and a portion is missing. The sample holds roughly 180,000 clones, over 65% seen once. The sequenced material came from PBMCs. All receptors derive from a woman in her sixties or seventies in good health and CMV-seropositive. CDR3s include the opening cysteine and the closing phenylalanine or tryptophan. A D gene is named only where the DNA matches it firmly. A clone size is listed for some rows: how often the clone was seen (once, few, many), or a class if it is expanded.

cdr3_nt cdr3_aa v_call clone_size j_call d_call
TGTGCCAGCAGTGAGACGGAGCGAAACACCATATATTTT CASSETERNTIYF TRBV2 few TRBJ1-3 NA
TGTGCCAGTAGTTCCTTAGGGGAGGGGAACACTGAAGCTTTCTTT CASSSLGEGNTEAFF TRBV19 few TRBJ1-1 NA
TGTGCCAGCAGCTTCGGACTAGCGGGAGGGGTCAATGAGCAGTTCTTC CASSFGLAGGVNEQFF TRBV27 few TRBJ2-1 TRBD2
TGTGCCAGCTCACTGAGACAGGAGATCACTGAAGCTTTCTTT CASSLRQEITEAFF TRBV18 few TRBJ1-1 NA
TGTGCCCGAAGGACAGGGGGTACCGCGAACACCGGGGAGCTGTTTTTT CARRTGGTANTGELFF TRBV30 NA TRBJ2-2 TRBD1
TGCAGCGTTGTTGGGCTAGCGAGCTACGAGCAGTACTTC CSVVGLASYEQYF TRBV29-1 NA TRBJ2-7 NA
TGTGCCAGCAGCGTAGCGACAGGGGACTACGAGCAGTACTTC CASSVATGDYEQYF TRBV9 NA TRBJ2-7 TRBD1
TGTGCCAGCTCACCACCGGGACAGGGAGGATCACCCCTCCACTTT CASSPPGQGGSPLHF TRBV18 NA TRBJ1-6 TRBD1
TGTGCCTGGAGTGTAGTCAGGGGCCCGCTTGGGGAAGCTTTCTTT CAWSVVRGPLGEAFF TRBV30 NA TRBJ1-1 NA
TGTGCCAGCAGTCATGGGCAGGGGCCGGGGTTGGATGAGCAGTTCTTC CASSHGQGPGLDEQFF TRBV7-7 NA TRBJ2-1 NA
TGTGCCAGCAGTGAAAAAGAGAGCTCTGGAAACACCATATATTTT CASSEKESSGNTIYF TRBV6-1 NA TRBJ1-3 NA
TGTGCCAGCAGCGACCCACAGGGTACGCAGTTCTTC CASSDPQGTQFF TRBV5-4 once TRBJ2-1 NA
TGTGCCATCAGTGAGTCGCGGAGCTCTGGAAACACCATATATTTT CAISESRSSGNTIYF TRBV10-3 NA TRBJ1-3 NA
TGTGCCTGGAGTACGAAACAGGGGAAGTACTACGAGCAGTACTTC CAWSTKQGKYYEQYF TRBV30 NA TRBJ2-7 TRBD1
TGTGCCATCGCCGACGGACAGGGAGAATTATCCTACGAGCAGTACTTC CAIADGQGELSYEQYF TRBV6-6 NA TRBJ2-7 TRBD1
TGTGCCAGCAGCTTACGACAGCAGAACACTGAAGCTTTCTTT CASSLRQQNTEAFF TRBV5-8 NA TRBJ1-1 NA
TGCGCCAGCAGCTCAGGACTAGCGGGAGCGGGGGAGACCCAGTACTTC CASSSGLAGAGETQYF TRBV5-1 few TRBJ2-5 TRBD2
TGTGCCAGTAGTATCGGACAGGGCCTTCACTATGGCTACACCTTC CASSIGQGLHYGYTF TRBV19 NA TRBJ1-2 TRBD1
TGTGCCAGCAGGGATACTAGCGGGAGAAACCACGAGCAGTACTTC CASRDTSGRNHEQYF TRBV2 NA TRBJ2-7 TRBD2
TGCGCCAGCAGCTTGAGCTCTGGCCTGGGCGGGGAGCAGTACTTC CASSLSSGLGGEQYF TRBV5-1 few TRBJ2-7 NA
TGTGCCAGCTCAAGGGACAGGGGAACTGGAAACACCATATATTTT CASSRDRGTGNTIYF TRBV18 NA TRBJ1-3 TRBD1
TGTGCCAGCAGTGAAGCGCTTAGAAATCAGCCCCAGCATTTT CASSEALRNQPQHF TRBV6-1 NA TRBJ1-5 NA
TGTGCCTCGGTCCCCGGGACTAGCGGGACACAGTTCTTC CASVPGTSGTQFF TRBV30 few TRBJ2-1 TRBD2
TGTGCCAGCAGCGCCTACATGGGGGGACTAGCGGGAGGGCATAACACCGGGGAGCTGTTTTTT CASSAYMGGLAGGHNTGELFF TRBV9 NA TRBJ2-2 TRBD2
TGCGCCAGCAGTGAGTCAAGAGACAGAGTCTATGGCTACACCTTC CASSESRDRVYGYTF TRBV10-2 few TRBJ1-2 NA
TGTGCCATCAGTGTGAGTAACTATGGCTACACCTTC CAISVSNYGYTF TRBV10-3 NA TRBJ1-2 NA
TGTGCCAGCAGCTTGGAAGGCCTCGGGAAGGAGCAGTACTTC CASSLEGLGKEQYF TRBV5-6 NA TRBJ2-7 NA
TGTGCCAGCAGTTTAGGGAGGGGCTACACCTTC CASSLGRGYTF TRBV28 once TRBJ1-2 NA
TGCGCCAGCAGCTCTGGACAGGGGAGCGGTACCACTGAAGCTTTCTTT CASSSGQGSGTTEAFF TRBV5-1 NA TRBJ1-1 TRBD1
TGTGCCAGCAGCTCCGGACTAGCGGGGGGGTACAGTGAGCAGTTCTTC CASSSGLAGGYSEQFF TRBV5-8 NA TRBJ2-1 TRBD2
TGTGCCAGCAGCCCGGCTAGACTACTAAACAATGAGCAGTTCTTC CASSPARLLNNEQFF TRBV6-5 NA TRBJ2-1 NA
TGTGCCAGCAGCCCAACGGGACTTATGAACACCGGGGAGCTGTTTTTT CASSPTGLMNTGELFF TRBV9 NA TRBJ2-2 NA
TGTGCCAGCAGCTTAGGTGCGGGTGGCTGGGAGCAGTACTTC CASSLGAGGWEQYF TRBV7-8 NA TRBJ2-7 NA
TGTGCCAGCAGCCAAGAGGGACAGGGTGGGGCCAACGGCCTGACTTTC CASSQEGQGGANGLTF TRBV4-2 NA TRBJ2-6 TRBD1
TGTGCCAGCAGCTTAAATCAGGGGGGTGGTGAAGCTTTCTTT CASSLNQGGGEAFF TRBV7-3 NA TRBJ1-1 TRBD1
TGTGCCAGCAGCTTATTAGCGGGTGGGTTGTATACGCAGTATTTT CASSLLAGGLYTQYF TRBV7-2 few TRBJ2-3 TRBD2
TGTGCTAGCAGCTTAGGAGCGGGAGACCACTACGAGCAGTACTTC CASSLGAGDHYEQYF TRBV7-7 NA TRBJ2-7 TRBD2
TGTGCCAGCAGCCGGGACAGGGCGCCCTACGAGCAGTACTTC CASSRDRAPYEQYF TRBV28 NA TRBJ2-7 TRBD1
TGTGCCAGCAGCCCTTTTAGTCGGGGGGCGAACACCGGGGAGCTGTTTTTT CASSPFSRGANTGELFF TRBV9 NA TRBJ2-2 TRBD2
TGTGCCAGCACTAGGAGGGGAGAGACCCAGTACTTC CASTRRGETQYF TRBV2 NA TRBJ2-5 NA
TGTGCCAGCAGCCCCTTCGGCTTGCGGGACAATGAGCAGTTCTTC CASSPFGLRDNEQFF TRBV7-9 NA TRBJ2-1 NA
TGCGCCAGCAAGGCTAGCGGATCCTACGAGCAGTACTTC CASKASGSYEQYF TRBV5-1 NA TRBJ2-7 TRBD2
TGTGCCAGCAGCCCCCGCAGGGGAGACTACGAGCAGTACTTC CASSPRRGDYEQYF TRBV7-3 NA TRBJ2-7 NA
TGTGCCAGCTCCCTAACCGCAGGGGGTGAAAACACCATATATTTT CASSLTAGGENTIYF TRBV18 NA TRBJ1-3 TRBD1
TGTGCCAGCAGTGTGTCTAGCGTAACCTACGAGCAGTACTTC CASSVSSVTYEQYF TRBV2 NA TRBJ2-7 NA
TGTGCCAGCAGTGAAGCAGGGGTCGGGTATGGCTACACCTTC CASSEAGVGYGYTF TRBV6-1 NA TRBJ1-2 NA
TGCAGCGCCGGACCCGGGACAGGGGTCGAAAAACTGTTTTTT CSAGPGTGVEKLFF TRBV29-1 few TRBJ1-4 TRBD1
TGTGCCAGCAGTTACGCAGGGGGCACTGGAAACACCATATATTTT CASSYAGGTGNTIYF TRBV6-6 NA TRBJ1-3 TRBD1
TGTGCCAGCAGCCTTCAGCGGGGGGGCCCAGATACGCAGTATTTT CASSLQRGGPDTQYF TRBV2 NA TRBJ2-3 TRBD2
TGCGCTAGCAGCCGCGCAGGGATTGTAATATCTGGAAACACCATATATTTT CASSRAGIVISGNTIYF TRBV4-1 NA TRBJ1-3 NA
TGTGCCAGCAAGAGAGAGATGGGGCTCGCATACGAGCAGTACTTC CASKREMGLAYEQYF TRBV6-1 NA TRBJ2-7 NA
TGTGCCAGCAGCTTAACGGGACAGGGGGTCCACGAGCAGTACTTC CASSLTGQGVHEQYF TRBV7-2 NA TRBJ2-7 TRBD1
TGTGCCAGTACCACGGGGGAGGGCACAGATACGCAGTATTTT CASTTGEGTDTQYF TRBV19 NA TRBJ2-3 NA
TGTTCCAGCAGCTCCCCGACTAGCGGGGGGGCGCATGAGCAGTTCTTC CSSSSPTSGGAHEQFF TRBV7-9 few TRBJ2-1 TRBD2